The sequence of this T cell receptor beta chain was determined in a study of blood T cells in healthy people across ages. This CDR3 contains 12 residues. Germline values: CDR1 SEHNR, CDR2 FQNEAQ (reference sequence). V was pared by 5 bases and J by 9 bases, with 11 bases between. This clonotype was counted only a few times. Primed by a sample-barcoded 5' primer and a J-beta primer mix, a second PCR proceeded for roughly 6 to 12 cycles. TCRdb re-called the 5' RACE reads with MiXCR, one entry per CDR3 protein. The sample carries 1.5 million to 2 million distinct CDR3 sequences, about 31% recorded once. The sample was blood. The V gene is TRBV7-9, the J gene TRBJ1-5; D gene unclear. The TCR sequence derives from a woman in her 30s in good health. CDR3 bases: TGTGCCAGCAGCGTCGCCGGCGGGCCCCAGCATTTT. It translates to CASSVAGGPQHF.